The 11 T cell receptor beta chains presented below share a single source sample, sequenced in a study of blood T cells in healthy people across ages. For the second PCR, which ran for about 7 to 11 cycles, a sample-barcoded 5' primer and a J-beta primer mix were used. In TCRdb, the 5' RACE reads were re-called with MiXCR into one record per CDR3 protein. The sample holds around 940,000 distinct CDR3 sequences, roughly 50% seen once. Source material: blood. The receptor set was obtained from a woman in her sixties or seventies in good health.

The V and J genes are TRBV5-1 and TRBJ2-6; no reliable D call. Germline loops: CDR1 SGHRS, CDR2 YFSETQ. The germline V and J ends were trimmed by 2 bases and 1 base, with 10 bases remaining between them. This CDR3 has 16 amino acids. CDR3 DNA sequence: TGCGCCAGCAGCTTCGATCGAGCTTCTGGGGCCAACGTCCTGACTTTC. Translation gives CASSFDRASGANVLTF. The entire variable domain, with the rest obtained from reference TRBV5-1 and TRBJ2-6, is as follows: KAGVTQTPRYLIKTRGQQVTLSCSPISGHRSVSWYQQTPGQGLQFLFEYFSETQRNKGNFPGRFSGRQFSNSRSEMNVSTLELGDSALYLCASSFDRASGANVLTFGAGSRLTVL.

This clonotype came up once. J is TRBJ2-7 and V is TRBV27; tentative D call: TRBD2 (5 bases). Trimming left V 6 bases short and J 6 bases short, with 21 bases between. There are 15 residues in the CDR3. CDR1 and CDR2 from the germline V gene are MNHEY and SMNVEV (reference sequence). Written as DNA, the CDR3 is TGTGCCAGCAGGAGGGTGGGCGGTGGCCCTGGCGAGCAGTACTTC. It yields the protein CASRRVGGGPGEQYF.

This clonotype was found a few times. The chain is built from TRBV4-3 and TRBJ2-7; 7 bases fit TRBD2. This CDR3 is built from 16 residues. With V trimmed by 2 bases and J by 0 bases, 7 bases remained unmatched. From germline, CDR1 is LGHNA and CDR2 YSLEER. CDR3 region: CASSQSSGWSSYEQYF. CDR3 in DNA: TGCGCCAGCAGCCAAAGTAGCGGGTGGAGCTCCTACGAGCAGTACTTC.

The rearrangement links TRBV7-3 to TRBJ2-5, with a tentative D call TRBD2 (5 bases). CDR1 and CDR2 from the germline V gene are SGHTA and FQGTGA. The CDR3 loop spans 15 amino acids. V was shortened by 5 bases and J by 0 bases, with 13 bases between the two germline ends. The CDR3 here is CASSPGITYQETQYF. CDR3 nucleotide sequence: TGTGCCAGCAGCCCGGGAATAACGTACCAAGAGACCCAGTACTTC.

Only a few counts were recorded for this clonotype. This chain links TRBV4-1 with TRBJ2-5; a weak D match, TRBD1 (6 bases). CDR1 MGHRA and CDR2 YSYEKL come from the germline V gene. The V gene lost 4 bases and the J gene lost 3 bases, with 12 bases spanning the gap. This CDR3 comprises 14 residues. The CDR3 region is CASSPTGDKETQYF. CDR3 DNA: TGCGCCAGCAGCCCGACAGGAGATAAAGAGACCCAGTACTTC.

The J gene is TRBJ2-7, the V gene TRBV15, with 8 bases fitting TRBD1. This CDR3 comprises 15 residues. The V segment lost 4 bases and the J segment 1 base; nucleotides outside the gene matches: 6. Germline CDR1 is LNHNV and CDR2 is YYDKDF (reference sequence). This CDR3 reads CATSTTRTGSYEQYF. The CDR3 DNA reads TGTGCCACCAGCACTACCCGGACAGGGTCCTACGAGCAGTACTTC.

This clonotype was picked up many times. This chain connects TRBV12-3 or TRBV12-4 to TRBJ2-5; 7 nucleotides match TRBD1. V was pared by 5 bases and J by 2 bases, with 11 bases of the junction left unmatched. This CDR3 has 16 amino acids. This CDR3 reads CASSPPPYRGQETQYF. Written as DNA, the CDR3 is TGTGCCAGCAGTCCGCCCCCCTACAGGGGACAAGAGACCCAGTACTTC.

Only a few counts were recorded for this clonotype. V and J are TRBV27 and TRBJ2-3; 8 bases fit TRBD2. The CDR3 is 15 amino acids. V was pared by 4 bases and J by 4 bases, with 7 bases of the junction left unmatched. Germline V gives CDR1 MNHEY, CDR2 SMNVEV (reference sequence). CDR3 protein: CASSSPGGGSDTQYF. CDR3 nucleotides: TGTGCCAGCAGTTCACCAGGCGGGGGGTCAGATACGCAGTATTTT.

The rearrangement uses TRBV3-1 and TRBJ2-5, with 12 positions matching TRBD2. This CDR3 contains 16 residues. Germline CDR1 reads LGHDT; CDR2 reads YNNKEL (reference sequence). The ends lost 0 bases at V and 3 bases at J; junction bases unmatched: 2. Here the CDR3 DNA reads TGTGCCAGCAGCCAAGAGACTAGCGGGAGAAAAGAGACCCAGTACTTC. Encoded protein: CASSQETSGRKETQYF.

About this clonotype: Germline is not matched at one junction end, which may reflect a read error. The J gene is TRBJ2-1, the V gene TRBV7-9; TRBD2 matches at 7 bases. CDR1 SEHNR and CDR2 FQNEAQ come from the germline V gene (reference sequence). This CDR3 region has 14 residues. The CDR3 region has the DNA TGTGCCAGCAGCCCTAGCGGATTCTACAAGGAGCAGTTCTTC. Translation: CASSPSGFYKEQFF. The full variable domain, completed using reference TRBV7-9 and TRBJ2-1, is DTGVSQNPRHKITKRGQNVTFRCDPISEHNRLYWYRQTLGQGPEFLTYFQNEAQLEKSRLLSDRFSAERPKGSFSTLEIQRTEQGDSAMYLCASSPSGFYKEQFFGPGTRLTVL.

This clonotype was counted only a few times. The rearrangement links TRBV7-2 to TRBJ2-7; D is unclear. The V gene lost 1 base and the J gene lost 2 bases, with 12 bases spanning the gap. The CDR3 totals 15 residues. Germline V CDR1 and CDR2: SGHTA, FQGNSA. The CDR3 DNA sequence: TGTGCCAGCAGCTTAGGCTCAGGCGTCCCCTACGAGCAGTACTTC. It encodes CASSLGSGVPYEQYF.